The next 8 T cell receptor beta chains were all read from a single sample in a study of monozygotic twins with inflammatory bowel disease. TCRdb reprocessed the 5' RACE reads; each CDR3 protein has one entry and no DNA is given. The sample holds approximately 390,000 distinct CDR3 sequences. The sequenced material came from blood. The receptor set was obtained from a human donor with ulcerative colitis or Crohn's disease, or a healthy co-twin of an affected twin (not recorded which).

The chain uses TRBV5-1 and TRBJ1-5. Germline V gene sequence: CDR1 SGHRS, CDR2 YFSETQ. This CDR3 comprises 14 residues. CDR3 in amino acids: CASSLAEAQLGAHF. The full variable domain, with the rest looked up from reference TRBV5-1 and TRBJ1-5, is KAGVTQTPRYLIKTRGQQVTLSCSPISGHRSVSWYQQTPGQGLQFLFEYFSETQRNKGNFPGRFSGRQFSNSRSEMNVSTLELGDSALYLCASSLAEAQLGAHFGDGTRLSIL.

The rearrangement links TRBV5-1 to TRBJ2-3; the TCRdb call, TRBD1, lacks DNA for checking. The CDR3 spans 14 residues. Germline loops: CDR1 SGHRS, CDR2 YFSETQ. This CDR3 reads CASSSGGASDTQYF.

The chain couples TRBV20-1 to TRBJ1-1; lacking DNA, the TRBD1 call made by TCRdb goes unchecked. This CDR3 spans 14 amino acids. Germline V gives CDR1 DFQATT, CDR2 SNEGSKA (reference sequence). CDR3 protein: CSAQQGPLNTEAFF.

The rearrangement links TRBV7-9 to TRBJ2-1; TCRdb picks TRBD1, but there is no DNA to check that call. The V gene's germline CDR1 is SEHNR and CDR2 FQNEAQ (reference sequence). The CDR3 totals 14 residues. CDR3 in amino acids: CASSWDWGEWGQFF.

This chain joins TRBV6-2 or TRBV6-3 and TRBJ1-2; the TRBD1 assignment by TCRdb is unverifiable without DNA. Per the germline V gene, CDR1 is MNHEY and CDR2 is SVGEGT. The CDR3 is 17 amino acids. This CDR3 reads CASPQHHRDRSDYDYTF.

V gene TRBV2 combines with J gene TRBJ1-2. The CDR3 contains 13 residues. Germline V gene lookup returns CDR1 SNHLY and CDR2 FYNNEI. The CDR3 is CASSEEASPGYTF.

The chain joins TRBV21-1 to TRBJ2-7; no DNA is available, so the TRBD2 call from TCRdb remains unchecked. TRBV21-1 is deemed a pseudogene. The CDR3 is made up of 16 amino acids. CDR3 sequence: CASSGRSGWLSYEQYF.

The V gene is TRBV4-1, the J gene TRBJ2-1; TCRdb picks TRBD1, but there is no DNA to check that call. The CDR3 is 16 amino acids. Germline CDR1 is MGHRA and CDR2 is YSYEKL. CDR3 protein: CASSPVPGQLYNEQFF.